This T cell receptor (beta chain) derives from a study of cytomegalovirus exposure and HLA in healthy donors. PCR employed 60 Vbeta and 13 Jbeta primers. Sequenced by immunoSEQ multiplex PCR; TCRdb stores in-frame clones only, minus some. In the table there are under 200,000 clones, roughly 85% of which are singletons. The donors comprised healthy bone marrow donors. Unrecorded immune exposure was likely among donors, who were nominally healthy when sampled. The sequencing sample was made of PBMCs. This sequence was found in a man in his forties or fifties in good health and CMV-seropositive.

This CDR3 reads CASSLFVGELFF. The CDR3 nucleotides read TGTGCCAGCAGCCTTTTCGTAGGGGAGCTGTTTTTT. The genes are TRBV9 and TRBJ2-2; D is unclear. Trimming removed 4 bases from V and 8 bases from J, with 9 bases in between. CDR3 length: 12 amino acids. Germline values: CDR1 SGDLS, CDR2 YYNGEE.